This T cell receptor (beta chain) was captured in a study of T cell clonotyping in hematopoietic cell transplantation (dated by TCRdb to the early 2020s). Study-level background: In the study, approximately 140 blood samples were gathered from 40 or so consecutive transplant recipients and their related donors. Recruitment of patients was conducted between late 2015 and 2017, and follow-up was continued until late 2020 or death.

Details on this clone: Its antigen is still unknown. Base qualities are missing; no much larger clone stands one base away.

Overall results and qualifications from the work: Only a small fraction of recipient repertoires overlapped donor repertoires, with over 95% appearing de novo at the given depth. Broader posttransplant TCR repertoire diversity was predicted by donor and pretransplant recipient Inverse Simpson Index values. The sample size was limited and the cells went unsorted, which meant the CD4 and CD8 repertoire contributions could not be told apart. After transplant, TCR diversity in recipients dropped, and pathologically expanded clonotypes climbed progressively between day 30 and day 180.

The immunoSEQ assay, a bias-controlled multiplex PCR with V- and J-specific primers, was used to amplify TCR beta CDR3 regions from genomic DNA. A proprietary barcode and Illumina adapter sequences were added to the CDR3 amplicons in a second PCR step. An Illumina MiSeq instrument was used to sequence the CDR3 libraries. Per the original workflow: Export and quality control were handled in immunoSEQ Analyzer 3.0, while downstream analyses relied on R Bioconductor and Immunarch. Repertoire metrics were calculated using only productive rearrangements within the normalized downsampled data set. Clonotypes larger than 5 templates in the normalized cohort were defined as pathologically expanded. The Inverse Simpson Index was used to measure repertoire diversity. To capture all clonotypes, the CMV-specificity analyses were run on the non-normalized data set. Held by TCRdb, this immuneACCESS table contains in-frame sequences only and omits some clones. Under half of the omission traces to an unresolved V gene where checked; the cause of the rest is unknown. That table supplies the V and J calls and clone size; D and trimming were determined from the DNA. The sample table lists 15,000 to 20,000 clones, 80% to 95% of them with a count of one. About 5% of the sample is in the top ten clones.

For TCR beta sequencing, blood samples came from the related transplant donors. Using Nuclei Lysis Solution, genomic DNA was extracted from unfractionated peripheral blood mononuclear cells that were either fresh or cryopreserved. The germline V gene encodes CDR1 SNHLY and CDR2 FYNNEI. Trimming takes 2 bases from V and 4 bases from J, and the germline ends sit 3 bases apart. There are 11 amino acids in the CDR3, from cysteine to phenylalanine inclusive. The retained sequence is limited to the CDR3, 33 bases, with the frame set at the first base. The sequencing sample was made of peripheral blood mononuclear cells. Rearrangement joined TRBV2 to TRBJ2-7, with the D gene uncertain. The receptor's source is a middle-aged man in good health. Some clones in this sample may be carry-over from other donors' samples. The CDR3 protein: CASSERYEQYF. The DNA sequence follows: TGTGCCAGCAGTGAAAGGTACGAGCAGTACTTC.